This paragraph reports one T cell receptor beta chain. Clones were read by immunoSEQ multiplex PCR, and TCRdb kept only the in-frame ones, dropping some. Here the sample spans some 64,000 clones, under 85% being singletons. This sample is drawn from a study of blood T cell repertoires in COVID-19. The germline V gene encodes CDR1 SEHNR and CDR2 FQNEAQ (reference sequence). This CDR3 spans 16 amino acids. V shed 5 bases, J shed 0 bases, and the junction held 4 bases outside the gene matches. Sequenced: peripheral blood. The clonotype was recovered from a woman older than 75 with active or convalescent COVID-19. The J gene is TRBJ2-5, the V gene TRBV7-9, with TRBD2 identical over 12 bases. CDR3 DNA sequence: TGTGCCAGCAGCCCCACTAGCGGGGGGTACCAAGAGACCCAGTACTTC. Residues: CASSPTSGGYQETQYF.